This is a list of T cell receptor beta chains from one sample in a study of CD8 T cell repertoires and HIV-1 epitope variants. For these TCRs, the target antigens are not known. The repertoire was sequenced with immunoSEQ multiplex PCR; TCRdb's copy has only in-frame clones and lacks some. The top ten hold roughly 42% of the sample, which has several thousand clones, under 70% seen once. Sequenced material: cultured CD8+ T cells derived from PBMCs. These receptors all stem from a male donor with HIV. Each CDR3 is given with its conserved first and last residue. Fields, in order: clone size, V gene, D gene, J gene, CDR3 DNA, CDR3 protein. The D gene is left open where the match is weak. For some rows the clone size is stated as once, few or many, or as a class when expanded; others skip it.

>-|TRBV5-1|-|TRBJ2-7
TGCGCCAGCAGCTTGGGGGGCCAGGTTGGGGCCACCTACGAGCAGTACTTC
CASSLGGQVGATYEQYF
>few|TRBV7-3|-|TRBJ2-2
TGTGCCAGCAGCTCCGGCGGCAGCGGGGAGCTGTTTTTT
CASSSGGSGELFF
>-|TRBV27|-|TRBJ2-1
TGTGCCAGCTACCAACCCAACTACAGATGGCGAGGGAGCAATGAGCAGTTCTTC
CASYQPNYRWRGSNEQFF
>-|TRBV19|TRBD2|TRBJ2-2
TGTGCCACCCAGATGGGTCTAGCGGGCAAAGCGAACACCGGGGAGCTGTTTTTT
CATQMGLAGKANTGELFF
>-|TRBV19|TRBD1|TRBJ1-1
TGTGCCTTCTCAGGGGGCGCGGGGGCTTTCTTT
CAFSGGAGAFF
>-|TRBV6-1|-|TRBJ2-7
TGTGCCAGCAGTGAACTTGGGGACCTCTACGAGCAGTACTTC
CASSELGDLYEQYF
>-|TRBV6-6|-|TRBJ2-6
TGTGCCAGCAGTTATGTCTCTGGGGCCAACGTCCTGACTTTC
CASSYVSGANVLTF
>-|TRBV19|TRBD2|TRBJ2-2
TGTGCCAGTAGTGGGACTAGCTTAAGCAAGAACACCGGGGAGCTGTTTTTT
CASSGTSLSKNTGELFF
>-|TRBV27|-|TRBJ2-7
TGTGCCAGCAGTTTAGGTACAGGGCCCTACGAGCAGTACTTC
CASSLGTGPYEQYF
>-|TRBV5-5|-|TRBJ1-4
TGTGCCAGCAGCGCAACCCTTGCAACTAATGAAAAACTGTTTTTT
CASSATLATNEKLFF
>-|TRBV19|-|TRBJ2-6
TGTGCCAGTAGTATGGATGGGGGCCCTGGGGCCAACGTCCTGACTTTC
CASSMDGGPGANVLTF
>-|TRBV4-1|TRBD2|TRBJ2-7
TGCGCCAGCAGCCAAGAGGGACTAGCATCGAGCTACGAGCAGTACTTC
CASSQEGLASSYEQYF
>few|TRBV6-1|TRBD2|TRBJ2-7
TGTGCCAACGGAGGGACTAGCGACTCCTACGAGCAGTACTTC
CANGGTSDSYEQYF
>few|TRBV28|-|TRBJ2-1
TGTGCCAGCAGTAAACCTCTAGGATTCAATGAGCAGTTCTTC
CASSKPLGFNEQFF
>-|TRBV6-1|-|TRBJ2-7
TGTGCCAGCAGTACGACTCTAGCTTCCTACGAGCAGTACTTC
CASSTTLASYEQYF
>-|TRBV11-2|TRBD1|TRBJ2-5
TGTGCCAGCAGCTTAGAGGGACAGGGGAAGACCCAGTACTTC
CASSLEGQGKTQYF
>-|TRBV28|TRBD1|TRBJ2-7
TGTGCCAGCAGGAAGACAGGGGACTACGAGCAGTACTTC
CASRKTGDYEQYF
>few|TRBV19|TRBD1|TRBJ1-1
TGTGCCAGTAGTATCGGCAGGGGGGACACTGAAGCTTTCTTT
CASSIGRGDTEAFF
>-|TRBV28|-|TRBJ2-3
TGTGCCAGCAGTTTATGGGGGGTGGAGACAGATACGCAGTATTTT
CASSLWGVETDTQYF
>few|TRBV4-1|-|TRBJ1-2
TGCGCCAGCAGCCCCACAACGGGCGGTATTAACTATGGCTACACCTTC
CASSPTTGGINYGYTF
>medium-sized|TRBV19|-|TRBJ1-1
TGTGCCAGTAGTGATTACGGGGCTCTGAACACTGAAGCTTTCTTT
CASSDYGALNTEAFF
>-|TRBV25-1|-|TRBJ2-3
TGTGCCAGCAGTGAATGGGGCAGGGCTTCCACAGATACGCAGTATTTT
CASSEWGRASTDTQYF
>-|TRBV2|TRBD2|TRBJ2-3
TGTGCCAGCCTAGCGGGAGTGATAGATACGCAGTATTTT
CASLAGVIDTQYF
>-|TRBV6-5|-|TRBJ2-2
TGTGCCAGCAGTTACGGGGTGAACACCGGGGAGCTGTTTTTT
CASSYGVNTGELFF
>-|TRBV7-8|-|TRBJ2-3
TGTGCCAGCAGCTCTTCGCTCGATACGCAGTATTTT
CASSSSLDTQYF
>-|TRBV11-2|TRBD1|TRBJ2-7
TGTGCCAGCAGCTTACAGGGGGCCTACGAGCAGTACTTC
CASSLQGAYEQYF
>-|TRBV5-6|TRBD2|TRBJ2-1
TGTGCCAGCAGCTTGGCCGGGGAGGGCCCCTACAATGAGCAGTTCTTC
CASSLAGEGPYNEQFF
>few|TRBV28|TRBD2|TRBJ2-7
TGTGCCAGCAGTTTAGACTTACGGCAGCTAGCGGGAGATGCCTACGAGCAGTACTTC
CASSLDLRQLAGDAYEQYF
>-|TRBV7-7|TRBD2|TRBJ2-5
TGTGCTAGCAGCTTAACGGTGGCGGGAGAAGAGACCCAGTACTTC
CASSLTVAGEETQYF
>-|TRBV19|-|TRBJ1-2
TGTGCCAGTAGTATAAACGACAGTCCCTATGGCTACACCTTC
CASSINDSPYGYTF
>-|TRBV6-5|TRBD1|TRBJ2-5
TGTGCCAGCAGTAATACAGGGGGGCGAGAGACCCAGTACTTC
CASSNTGGRETQYF
>-|TRBV7-3|TRBD2|TRBJ2-1
TGTGCCAGCAGCTTTAGTCCCTTTAGTAGCGGGTTGAGCTCCTACAATGAGCAGTTCTTC
CASSFSPFSSGLSSYNEQFF
>few|TRBV7-9|-|TRBJ2-3
TGTGCCTCCGAGGGCGGCACAGATACGCAGTATTTT
CASEGGTDTQYF
>few|TRBV5-4|TRBD1|TRBJ2-2
TGTGCCAGCAGCTCAGACAGGGGGGGCACCGGGGAGCTGTTTTTT
CASSSDRGGTGELFF
>-|TRBV7-9|-|TRBJ2-2
TGTGCCAGCAGCCCAGCAGAAGCGAACACCGGGGAGCTGTTTTTT
CASSPAEANTGELFF
>-|TRBV10-3|-|TRBJ2-1
TGTGCCATCAGTGAAGGGCTAGCCGTTGAGCAGTTCTTC
CAISEGLAVEQFF
>-|TRBV9|TRBD2|TRBJ2-7
TGTGCCAGCAGCGACGCCAGTGAGACTAGCGGAACCTACGAGCAGTACTTC
CASSDASETSGTYEQYF
>-|TRBV27|-|TRBJ1-2
TGCGCCAGCAGTCACAGCACAGGGTCAGGCTATGGCTACACCTTC
CASSHSTGSGYGYTF
>-|TRBV7-2|-|TRBJ2-1
TGTGCCAGCAGCTTAGGTCCGAGGAATGAGCAGTTCTTC
CASSLGPRNEQFF
>few|TRBV9|-|TRBJ2-3
TGTGCCAGCACCCTAATTAACCCAGGGGCGTATTTT
CASTLINPGAYF
>-|TRBV28|TRBD1|TRBJ2-7
TGTGCCAGCAAGGACAGGGTAATCAACGAGCAGTACTTC
CASKDRVINEQYF
>few|TRBV15|-|TRBJ2-7
TGTGCCACCAGTCGTGAACAGGGTGCCCCCTACGAGCAGTACTTC
CATSREQGAPYEQYF